This TCR beta chain was observed in a study of T cells expressing NK-cell markers (dated by TCRdb to about 2020). With regard to the full study: Three sorted T-cell subsets (CD3+CD56+NKG2C+, CD3+CD56+NKG2C- and CD3+CD56-NKG2C+) from under ten donors had their TCR beta-chain repertoires profiled. Among the eight sequenced donors, seven were HCMV-seropositive and one was HCMV-seronegative. Illumina HiSeq 2000/2500, MiSeq or NextSeq was used to sequence libraries as 2 x 150 bp reads. Randomly selected healthy volunteers, three men and five women, were used as the eight sequenced donors.

On this clonotype: Its antigen is unknown.

A commercial ELISA kit detecting HCMV-specific IgG in serum was used to determine HCMV serostatus. Peripheral blood mononuclear cells were isolated from blood by Ficoll density gradient centrifugation. The sequencing machine was an Illumina HiSeq 2000. TCR beta cDNA libraries were prepared using 5'RACE template switching, which introduced a universal primer site and unique molecular identifiers. cDNA synthesis was primed from the TCR beta constant segment, followed by two successive PCR amplification steps. As for the original processing: MIGEC was used to demultiplex reads and group the reads by UMI, and MiTCR was used to assemble and quantify clonotypes. To exclude erroneous sequences, any TCR cDNA sequence not supported by at least two reads was discarded. The tcR package was used for downstream repertoire analysis, and clonotypes were matched between fractions using CDR3 nucleotide sequence together with V segment. VDJmatch was used to annotate antigen specificity against VDJdb, with one amino acid substitution allowed in CDR3. One entry per CDR3 protein sequence results from the TCRdb reprocessing of the reads, with DNA left out. V and J calls and clone size were set by TCRdb, not the authors. This sample's records show 500,000 to 700,000 distinct CDR3 sequences. The top ten clones comprise roughly 3.4% of the sample.

Results and caveats for the whole study, not just this receptor: For roughly 6 donors, the dominant CD3+CD56+NKG2C+ clonotypes were among the top 10 CD8+ clonotypes and accounted for about 1.0-7.5% of CD8+ T cells. Whether the expanded NKG2C-expressing T cell clones were specific for HCMV antigens was left unclear. Those dominant clonotypes were again the most abundant among CD3+CD56-NKG2C+ cells in a handful of donors, at about 28.3-60.1%.

The sequence was obtained from a man aged 18 to 30 in good health. Donor details come from another sample of the same person, matched by shared clones. Sequenced sample: blood T cells: a sorted CD56 or NKG2C T cell subset, CD4+ or CD8+ T cells, or bulk PBMC T cells (not recorded which).

The CDR3 has the sequence CASSKTSEGYTF. The chain links TRBV5-1 with TRBJ1-2. The germline V gene provides CDR1 SGHRS and CDR2 YFSETQ. Including the terminal cysteine and phenylalanine, the CDR3 comprises 12 residues. The coding DNA is unavailable.